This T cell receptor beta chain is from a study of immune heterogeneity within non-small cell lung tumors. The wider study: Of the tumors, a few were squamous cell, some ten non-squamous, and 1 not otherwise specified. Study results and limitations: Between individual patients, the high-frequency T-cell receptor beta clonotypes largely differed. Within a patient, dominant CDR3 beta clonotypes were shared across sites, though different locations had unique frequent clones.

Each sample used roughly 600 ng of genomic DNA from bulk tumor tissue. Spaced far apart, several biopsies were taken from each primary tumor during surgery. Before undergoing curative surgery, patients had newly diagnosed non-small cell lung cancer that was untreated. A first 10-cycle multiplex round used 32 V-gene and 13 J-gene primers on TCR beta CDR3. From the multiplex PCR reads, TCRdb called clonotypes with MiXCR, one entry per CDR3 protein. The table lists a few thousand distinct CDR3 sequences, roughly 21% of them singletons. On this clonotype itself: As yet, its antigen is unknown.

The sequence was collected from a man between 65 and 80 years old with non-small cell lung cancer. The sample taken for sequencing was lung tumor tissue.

DNA for the CDR3: TGCAGTGCCTTATCGACGGATTACAATGAGCAGTTCTTC. Translation: CSALSTDYNEQFF. This chain joins TRBV20-1 and TRBJ2-1, with D hard to call. V was clipped by 6 bases and J by 4 bases, with 13 bases between them. The CDR3 is made up of 13 amino acids. Germline assignment: CDR1 DFQATT and CDR2 SNEGSKA (reference sequence).